The TCR beta chain under discussion was sequenced for a study of T cells in Graves' hyperthyroidism and ophthalmopathy. Study at large: Before any treatment, at initial diagnosis, peripheral blood was collected. Study outcomes and limitations: Most thyroid-expanded clonotypes above 0.001 were also found in blood.

As regards this clonotype: Its antigen is unknown.

Stable disease denoted Graves' hyperthyroidism without ophthalmopathy progression within 18 months. Uncontrolled infection, other autoimmune disease, pregnancy or lactation barred patients from enrollment. V lost 5 bases and J 5 bases, leaving 12 bases between the germline ends. The CDR3 has 13 amino acids. In germline, CDR1 is SGHTA, CDR2 FQGTGA. TCR beta CDR3 sequences were amplified from RNA transcripts. During a first-round RT-PCR of the TCR CDR3, the HTBI primer set was used. TCRdb called the multiplex PCR reads again in MiXCR, with one record for every CDR3 protein. The sample contains 550,000 to 800,000 distinct CDR3 sequences, 15% to 20% of which appear only once.

The receptor's source is a man in his fifties with Graves' hyperthyroidism. Sequencing was performed on blood. The chain couples TRBV7-3 to TRBJ1-1; D gene uncertain. The CDR3 spells CASSHPGGTEAFF. The DNA of the CDR3 is TGTGCCAGCAGCCACCCAGGCGGGACTGAAGCTTTCTTT.